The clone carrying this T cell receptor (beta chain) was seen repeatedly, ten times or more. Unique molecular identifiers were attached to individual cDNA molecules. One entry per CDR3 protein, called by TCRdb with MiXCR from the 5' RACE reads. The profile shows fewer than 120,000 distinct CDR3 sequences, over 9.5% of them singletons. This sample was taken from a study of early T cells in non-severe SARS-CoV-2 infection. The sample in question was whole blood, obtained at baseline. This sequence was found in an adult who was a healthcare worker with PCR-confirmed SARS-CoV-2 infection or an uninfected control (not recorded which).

The CDR3 reads CAWSPTGGQPQHF. CDR3 DNA sequence: TGTGCCTGGAGTCCGACAGGAGGCCAGCCCCAGCATTTT. V gene TRBV30 combines with J gene TRBJ1-5, with D possibly TRBD1 on 6 matching bases. The germline V and J ends were trimmed by 2 bases and 7 bases, with 12 bases remaining between them. The CDR3 length is 13 residues. The germline CDR1 and CDR2 sequences are GTSNPN and SVGIG (reference sequence). The full variable domain, in which reference TRBV30 and TRBJ1-5 provide the parts outside the CDR3, is SQTIHQWPATLVQPVGSPLSLECTVEGTSNPNLYWYRQAAGRGLQLLFYSVGIGQISSEVPQNLSASRPQDRQFILSSKKLLLSDSGFYLCAWSPTGGQPQHFGDGTRLSIL.